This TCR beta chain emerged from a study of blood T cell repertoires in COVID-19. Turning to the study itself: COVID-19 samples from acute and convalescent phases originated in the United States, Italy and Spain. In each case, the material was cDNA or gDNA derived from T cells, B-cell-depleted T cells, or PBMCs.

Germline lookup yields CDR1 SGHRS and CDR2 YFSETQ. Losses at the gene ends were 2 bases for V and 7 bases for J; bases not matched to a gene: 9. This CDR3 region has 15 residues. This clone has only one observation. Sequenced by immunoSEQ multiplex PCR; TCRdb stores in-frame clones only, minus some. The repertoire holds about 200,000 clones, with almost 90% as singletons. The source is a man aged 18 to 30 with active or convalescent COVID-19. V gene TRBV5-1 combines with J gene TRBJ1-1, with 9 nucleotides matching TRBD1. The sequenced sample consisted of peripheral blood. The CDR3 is CASSFSVGQGNEAFF. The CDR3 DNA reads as TGCGCCAGCAGCTTTTCTGTCGGACAGGGGAATGAAGCTTTCTTT.